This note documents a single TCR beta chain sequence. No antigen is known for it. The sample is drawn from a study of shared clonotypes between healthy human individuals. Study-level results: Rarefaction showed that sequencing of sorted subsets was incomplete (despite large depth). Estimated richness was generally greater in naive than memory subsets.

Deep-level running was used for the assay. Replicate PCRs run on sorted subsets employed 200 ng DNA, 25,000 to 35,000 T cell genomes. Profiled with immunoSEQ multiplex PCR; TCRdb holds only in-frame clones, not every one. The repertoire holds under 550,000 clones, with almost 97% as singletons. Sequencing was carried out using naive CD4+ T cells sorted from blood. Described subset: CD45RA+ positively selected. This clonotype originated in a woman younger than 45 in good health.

The chain's CDR3 is CSATGVYEQFF. In DNA form, the CDR3 reads TGCAGTGCTACAGGGGTATATGAGCAGTTCTTC. This chain connects TRBV20-1 to TRBJ2-1, with D possibly TRBD1 on 6 matching bases. Trimming shortened V by 4 bases and J by 8 bases, and 9 bases separated the two germline ends. Germline loops: CDR1 DFQATT, CDR2 SNEGSKA (reference sequence). CDR3 size: 11 residues.